This T cell receptor beta chain originates from a study of CD8+ T cells in alopecia areata. On the study more broadly: Tofacitinib therapy lasting 6 to 18 months was followed by 6 months off drug. Findings and caveats of the study: Affected scalp, especially in alopecia totalis/universalis, had a higher clonality than normal scalp did. Scalp samples also contribute reads from the resident alphabeta T cells found in normal skin.

RNA, once extracted, was reverse transcribed into cDNA for use as the sequencing template. Method: immunoSEQ multiplex PCR; TCRdb's copy keeps in-frame clones and lacks some. The table includes 250,000 or so clones, 67% detected once. Of note for this clone: Its target is not known.

The CDR3 sequence is 12 residues long. Trimming pared 3 bases from V and 6 bases from J, leaving 11 bases between. Looked up from germline, CDR1 is GTSNPN and CDR2 is SVGIG (reference sequence). It was from alopecia areata patients that lesional scalp punch biopsies and peripheral blood were collected. The specimen was CD4+ T cells sorted from blood, collected at week 0. The sequence was collected from a human donor with alopecia areata. The chain employs TRBV30 and TRBJ1-1; no firm D call. The DNA of the CDR3 is TGTGCCTGGAGGGGAACGGAGTCTGAAGCTTTCTTT. This encodes CAWRGTESEAFF.